What follows is one TCR beta chain and its context. Its specificity is not known. The sample belongs to a study of Ad26.COV2.S vaccination and SARS-CoV-2 variants. General study findings and limits: Analytic work on TCR breadth and depth might have understated the full extent of total T cell responses. Those who received vaccine or placebo ended up with similar non-spike TCR breadth. Placebo recipients trailed vaccine recipients in spike-specific TCR breadth.

Only in-frame clones appear in the TCRdb table, and some are missing; sequencing was by immunoSEQ multiplex PCR. The data show just over 350,000 clones, roughly nine tenths seen once. The sample in question was peripheral blood, obtained after recovery from COVID-19. This clonotype was sampled from a human donor who had recovered from COVID-19.

The CDR3: CASSDNRGANTEAFF. CDR3 bases: TGTGCCAGCAGCGACAACAGGGGGGCGAACACTGAAGCTTTCTTT. J is TRBJ1-1 and V is TRBV5-4; 8 bases are a match to TRBD1. Looked up from germline, CDR1 is SGHNT and CDR2 is YYREEE (reference sequence). Losses at the gene ends were 4 bases for V and 1 base for J; bases not matched to a gene: 6. The CDR3 has 15 residues. The full variable domain, with the rest looked up from reference TRBV5-4 and TRBJ1-1, is ETGVTQSPTHLIKTRGQQVTLRCSSQSGHNTVSWYQQALGQGPQFIFQYYREEENGRGNFPPRFSGLQFPNYSSELNVNALELDDSALYLCASSDNRGANTEAFFGQGTRLTVV.